The 30 T cell receptor beta chains presented below share a single source sample, sequenced in a study of beta chain features in type 1 diabetes. Of the isolated RNA, all was reverse transcribed, and so the sequenced material was expressed TCRB transcripts. Generated by immunoSEQ multiplex PCR, the TCRdb table keeps only in-frame clones and is missing some. The sample lists 250,000 to 350,000 clones, less than 15% occurring once. The specimen was central memory CD4+ T cells from blood. The receptors come from a man younger than 40 in good health.

As for this clone: The same CDR3 arises from other DNA sequences in this sample as well. The V call is TRBV7-8, the J call TRBJ2-7; weak D call: TRBD1 (5 bases). Trimming shortened V by 5 bases and J by 4 bases, and 12 bases separated the two germline ends. Germline assignment: CDR1 SGHVS and CDR2 FQNEAQ. This CDR3 region has 13 residues. The DNA for the CDR3 is TGTGCCAGCAGCCTAGGCCCAGGGTACGAGCAGTACGTC. It specifies CASSLGPGYEQYV.

This clone has more than one count but fewer than ten. V and J are TRBV6-1 and TRBJ2-2; TRBD1 might be the D (6 bases). The ends were cut back, 8 bases at V and 7 bases at J, with 11 bases in the middle. CDR1 is MNHNS and CDR2 is SASEGT in the germline V gene. The length of the CDR3 is 12 residues. The CDR3 sequence: CASDGGGGELFF. CDR3 bases: TGTGCCAGCGATGGGGGCGGCGGGGAGCTGTTTTTT.

This sequence joins TRBV6-5 and TRBJ2-1, with D unclear. Per the germline V gene, CDR1 is MNHEY and CDR2 is SVGAGI. The CDR3 has 12 amino acids. The V and J ends lost 6 bases and 4 bases respectively, with 7 bases between them. CDR3 protein: CASRRTYNEQFF. The CDR3 bases are TGTGCCAGCAGGCGTACTTACAATGAGCAGTTCTTC.

This clone turned up a few times. This chain uses TRBV5-4 with TRBJ2-6; D is unresolved. The CDR3 covers 13 residues. Trimming took off 4 bases at V and 3 bases at J, with 5 bases between the two ends. Germline values: CDR1 SGHNT, CDR2 YYREEE (reference sequence). The DNA of the CDR3 is TGTGCCAGCAGCCCCTTTGGGGCCAACGTCCTGACTTTC. Its protein is CASSPFGANVLTF.

The chain uses TRBV7-2 and TRBJ2-7; D call uncertain. CDR1 SGHTA and CDR2 FQGNSA come from the germline V gene. The CDR3 contains 13 residues. V lost 5 bases and J lost 1, with 9 bases in between. CDR3 nucleotides: TGTGCCAGCAGCCTAAAGCCTTCCTACGAGCAGTACTTC. Encoded protein: CASSLKPSYEQYF. The whole variable domain, remainder taken from reference TRBV7-2 and TRBJ2-7, is GAGVSQSPSNKVTEKGKDVELRCDPISGHTALYWYRQSLGQGLEFLIYFQGNSAPDKSGLPSDRFSAERTGGSVSTLTIQRTQQEDSAVYLCASSLKPSYEQYFGPGTRLTVT.

In this sample, this clone turned up a few times. This chain uses TRBV9 with TRBJ1-1; D gene uncertain. The CDR3 contains 15 residues. In germline, CDR1 is SGDLS, CDR2 YYNGEE. The V gene lost 1 base and the J gene lost 4 bases, with 14 bases spanning the gap. This chain's CDR3 is CASSVNPSGGTEAFF. The CDR3 region has the DNA TGTGCCAGCAGCGTAAACCCTAGCGGAGGCACTGAAGCTTTCTTT.

This clone was observed a handful of times. The chain combines TRBV7-2 with TRBJ1-2, with D maybe TRBD1 (6 bases). This CDR3 has 13 residues. V lost 4 bases, J lost 5 bases, and 11 bases lay in between. The germline gives CDR1 SGHTA, CDR2 FQGNSA. CDR3 coding DNA: TGTGCCAGCAGCTCGGGGGCGTTATATGGCTACACCTTC. The encoded protein is CASSSGALYGYTF. The full variable domain, its missing parts supplied by reference TRBV7-2 and TRBJ1-2, is GAGVSQSPSNKVTEKGKDVELRCDPISGHTALYWYRQSLGQGLEFLIYFQGNSAPDKSGLPSDRFSAERTGGSVSTLTIQRTQQEDSAVYLCASSSGALYGYTFGSGTRLTVV.

This clone was detected ten times or more. The rearrangement joins TRBV28 to TRBJ2-5; D possibly corresponds to TRBD1 (6 bases). The V and J ends lost 4 bases and 2 bases respectively, with 11 bases between them. This CDR3 contains 14 residues. Germline V gene lookup returns CDR1 MDHEN and CDR2 SYDVKM. CDR3 loop: CASSSGGSQETQYF. The CDR3 coding sequence is TGTGCCAGCAGTTCTGGGGGCAGTCAAGAGACCCAGTACTTC.

This clone was seen more than once but under ten times. The CDR3: CSVSTSGIHNEQFF. The CDR3 nucleotides read TGCAGCGTGTCGACTAGCGGAATACACAATGAGCAGTTCTTC. This chain connects TRBV29-1 to TRBJ2-1, with 9 bases matching TRBD2. Per the germline V gene, CDR1 is SQVTM and CDR2 is ANQGSEA. J lost 5 bases, V lost 6 bases, and 8 bases had no gene match. The CDR3 spans 14 residues.

This clone was detected a few times. The V and J genes are TRBV11-3 and TRBJ1-1; D ambiguous. The CDR3 loop spans 13 amino acids. The V and J ends lost 5 bases and 1 base respectively, with 8 bases between them. The V gene's germline CDR1 is SGHNT and CDR2 YENEEA. CDR3 bases: TGTGCCAGCAGCGGAATGGCGAACACTGAAGCTTTCTTT. This sequence encodes CASSGMANTEAFF.

The chain combines TRBV7-2 with TRBJ2-6; unclear D gene. V lost 1 base and J lost 1, with 5 bases in between. Germline V gene data show CDR1 as SGHTA and CDR2 as FQGNSA. CDR3 length: 15 residues. Here the CDR3 DNA reads TGTGCCAGCAGCTTAGGACCGTCTGGGGCCAACGTCCTGACTTTC. Protein: CASSLGPSGANVLTF. Based on the CDR3 plus reference TRBV7-2 and TRBJ2-6, the full variable domain is GAGVSQSPSNKVTEKGKDVELRCDPISGHTALYWYRQSLGQGLEFLIYFQGNSAPDKSGLPSDRFSAERTGGSVSTLTIQRTQQEDSAVYLCASSLGPSGANVLTFGAGSRLTVL.

This clone has a handful of counts. The rearrangement uses TRBV10-3 and TRBJ1-6, with TRBD1 matching over 7 bases. The J segment lost 6 bases and the V segment lost 8 bases, leaving 1 base of the junction unmatched. Per germline, CDR1 ENHRY and CDR2 SYGVKD. The CDR3 sequence is 12 residues long. The CDR3 sequence: CAIGQANSPLHF. The CDR3 coding sequence is TGTGCCATCGGACAGGCTAATTCACCCCTCCACTTT.

This clone was observed a handful of times. The chain is built from TRBV4-1 and TRBJ1-2; a weak D match, TRBD1 (6 bases). Looked up from germline, CDR1 is MGHRA and CDR2 is YSYEKL. The CDR3 is 15 residues long. Trimming took off 4 bases at V and 2 bases at J, with 14 bases between the two ends. The CDR3 region has the DNA TGCGCCAGCAGCCCTTTACGACAGGCCAACTATGGCTACACCTTC. Protein product: CASSPLRQANYGYTF.

This clone was observed a few times. Mismatch with germline at one junction end may stem from a read error. The chain employs TRBV6-6 and TRBJ1-5; D ambiguous. The CDR3 is 14 residues long. Germline V gene lookup returns CDR1 MNHNY and CDR2 SVGAGI (reference sequence). The CDR3 protein is CAGSQGTQNQPQHF. In nucleotides, the CDR3 is TGTGCCGGCAGTCAAGGAACCCAAAATCAGCCCCAGCATTTT.

This clone was picked up a small number of times. The V call is TRBV29-1, the J call TRBJ1-2; perhaps TRBD1 as D (6 bases). Germline V gene sequence: CDR1 SQVTM, CDR2 ANQGSEA. The CDR3 extends over 12 amino acids. V lost 8 bases, J lost 8 bases, and 18 bases lay in between. This CDR3 is CSSGHSVFGYTF. CDR3 DNA: TGCAGCTCGGGACATTCTGTCTTCGGCTACACCTTC. Full variable domain (rest looked up from reference TRBV29-1 and TRBJ1-2): SAVISQKPSRDICQRGTSLTIQCQVDSQVTMMFWYRQQPGQSLTLIATANQGSEATYESGFVIDKFPISRPNLTFSTLTVSNMSPEDSSIYLCSSGHSVFGYTFGSGTRLTVV.

The sample holds a few counts of this clone. A much larger clone differs by one base, so this may be a read error. Other DNA sequences in the same sample also yield this CDR3. V is TRBV6-5 and J is TRBJ2-5; a possible D gene is TRBD2 (5 bases). The CDR3 has 13 residues. CDR1 and CDR2 (germline): MNHEY, SVGAGI. V was trimmed by 0 bases and J by 5 bases, leaving 7 bases between them. The CDR3 DNA sequence: TGTGCCAGCAGTTACTCGGGCGGGGAGACCCAGTACTTC. Protein sequence: CASSYSGGETQYF.

The chain carries TRBV25-1 and TRBJ1-1; D may be TRBD1 (6 bases). V was clipped by 4 bases and J by 4 bases, with 10 bases between them. Germline loops: CDR1 MGHDK, CDR2 SYGVNS. This CDR3 comprises 13 residues. The CDR3 DNA is TGTGCCAGCAGTGGAAGGACAGTCACTGAAGCTTTCTTT. Its protein product is CASSGRTVTEAFF. Looking up the rest from reference TRBV25-1 and TRBJ1-1 gives the full variable domain: EADIYQTPRYLVIGTGKKITLECSQTMGHDKMYWYQQDPGMELHLIHYSYGVNSTEKGDLSSESTVSRIRTEHFPLTLESARPSHTSQYLCASSGRTVTEAFFGQGTRLTVV.

In this sample, this clone turned up many times. The gene calls are TRBV29-1 and TRBJ2-5; possible D gene TRBD2, 5 bases. CDR1 SQVTM and CDR2 ANQGSEA come from the germline V gene. Between the trimmed V and J ends, which lost 7 bases and 7 bases, there was a span of 19 bases. The CDR3 totals 13 residues. DNA of the CDR3: TGCAGCGCCATCCCGGACGGACTTGGGACCCAGTACTTC. It yields the protein CSAIPDGLGTQYF.

This clone turned up a few times. The rearrangement uses TRBV29-1 and TRBJ2-4; TRBD1 matches 9 bases. TRBJ2-7 explains the end of the DNA better; the J call may be wrong. The CDR3 consists of 12 residues. From germline, CDR1 is SQVTM and CDR2 ANQGSEA. The CDR3 DNA reads TGCAGCGTTACCGCGGACAGGGGCGAGCAGTACTTC. Translation gives CSVTADRGEQYF.

The CDR3 reads CASSAGDIRETQYF. The CDR3 nucleotides read TGTGCCAGCAGCGCAGGAGACATTAGAGAGACCCAGTACTTC. V usage is TRBV7-2 and J usage is TRBJ2-5; D ambiguous. This CDR3 has 14 amino acids. The germline V gene encodes CDR1 SGHTA and CDR2 FQGNSA. Trimming removed 5 bases at V and 4 bases at J, with 14 bases between.

J is TRBJ2-3 and V is TRBV5-1; TRBD1 agrees at 8 bases. This CDR3 has 15 residues. Germline V CDR1 and CDR2: SGHRS, YFSETQ. V lost 4 bases to trimming and J lost 2 bases; unmatched junction nucleotides: 6. This CDR3 reads CASSIGQGVTDTQYF. The CDR3 region has the DNA TGCGCCAGCAGCATCGGACAGGGCGTCACAGATACGCAGTATTTT.

This clone occurred a few times. The V and J genes are TRBV5-4 and TRBJ1-2; tentative D call: TRBD1 (6 bases). The V gene's germline CDR1 is SGHNT and CDR2 YYREEE (reference sequence). The CDR3 has 16 amino acids. The V and J ends lost 0 bases and 4 bases respectively, with 16 bases between them. The CDR3 loop reads CASSLDRARSLYGYTF. As DNA, the CDR3 is TGTGCCAGCAGCTTGGACAGGGCACGTTCCCTCTATGGCTACACCTTC.

This clone has more than one count but fewer than ten. V is TRBV6-6 and J is TRBJ1-6; D remains ambiguous. Trimming removed 2 bases from V and 11 bases from J, with 10 bases in between. The CDR3 is made up of 13 amino acids. Germline CDR1 MNHNY, CDR2 SVGAGI (reference sequence). DNA of the CDR3: TGTGCCAGCAGTTACAACCCGGAGGCACCCCTCCACTTT. Translating it yields CASSYNPEAPLHF.

This clone appeared a few times. The genes are TRBV2 and TRBJ2-3, with 7 bases aligning to TRBD2. Germline V gives CDR1 SNHLY, CDR2 FYNNEI. V was clipped by 3 bases and J by 0 bases; unmatched bases: 6. The CDR3 is 16 residues long. CDR3 protein: CASSEQPGLSTDTQYF. The CDR3 region has the DNA TGTGCCAGCAGTGAGCAACCGGGACTAAGCACAGATACGCAGTATTTT. Based on the CDR3 plus reference TRBV2 and TRBJ2-3, the full variable domain is EPEVTQTPSHQVTQMGQEVILRCVPISNHLYFYWYRQILGQKVEFLVSFYNNEISEKSEIFDDQFSVERPDGSNFTLKIRSTKLEDSAMYFCASSEQPGLSTDTQYFGPGTRLTVL.

V is TRBV30 and J is TRBJ1-5, with D perhaps TRBD1 (5 bases). Germline CDR1 GTSNPN, CDR2 SVGIG (reference sequence). V dropped 3 bases and J dropped 0 bases, with 12 bases sitting between them. CDR3 size: 15 residues. CDR3 amino acids: CAWRPQAISNQPQHF. The CDR3 DNA sequence: TGTGCCTGGAGGCCACAGGCAATTAGCAATCAGCCCCAGCATTTT.

This chain uses TRBV7-9 with TRBJ1-1; 7 nucleotides match TRBD1. The CDR3 spans 13 residues. Germline assignment: CDR1 SEHNR and CDR2 FQNEAQ (reference sequence). V lost 10 bases and J lost 2; bases outside the gene matches: 7. The DNA for the CDR3 is TGTGCCACCAGGGGACAGATTAACACTGAAGCTTTCTTT. Protein: CATRGQINTEAFF.

The gene calls are TRBV6-1 and TRBJ2-1; either TRBD1 or TRBD2 may fit D (5 bases each). Trimming cost V 4 bases and J 5 bases, with 21 bases left between them. Germline CDR1 MNHNS, CDR2 SASEGT. The CDR3 spans 17 residues. The CDR3 loop is CASSGVGFGGYNNEQFF. The CDR3 bases are TGTGCCAGCAGTGGTGTGGGGTTTGGGGGTTACAACAATGAGCAGTTCTTC.

This clone has more than one count but fewer than ten. The gene calls are TRBV5-1 and TRBJ2-5; the D gene could be TRBD1 or TRBD2 (5 bases each). The DNA matches TRBJ2-7 better at its end, which makes the J call doubtful. Germline V CDR1 and CDR2: SGHRS, YFSETQ. This CDR3 is built from 13 residues. In DNA, the CDR3 is TGCGCCAGCAGCTTCGGGGCATCCTACGAGCAGTACTTC. Its protein is CASSFGASYEQYF.

This clone was counted between two and nine times. V usage is TRBV6-5 and J usage is TRBJ1-2; D not certain. CDR1 and CDR2 (germline): MNHEY, SVGAGI. The CDR3 runs to 15 residues. V lost 0 bases and J lost 7, with 15 bases in between. CDR3 sequence (DNA): TGTGCCAGCAGTTACTCACGGACTGGCGTCGGTGGCTACACCTTC. Protein product: CASSYSRTGVGGYTF.

This clone was seen more than once but under ten times. The J gene is TRBJ1-1, the V gene TRBV19; D is unresolved. V lost 7 bases and J 1 base, leaving 10 bases between the germline ends. The V gene's germline CDR1 is LNHDA and CDR2 SQIVND (reference sequence). The CDR3 runs 13 residues. The CDR3 region has the DNA TGTGCCAGTACCGCGGGGAAGAACACTGAAGCTTTCTTT. Its protein is CASTAGKNTEAFF.